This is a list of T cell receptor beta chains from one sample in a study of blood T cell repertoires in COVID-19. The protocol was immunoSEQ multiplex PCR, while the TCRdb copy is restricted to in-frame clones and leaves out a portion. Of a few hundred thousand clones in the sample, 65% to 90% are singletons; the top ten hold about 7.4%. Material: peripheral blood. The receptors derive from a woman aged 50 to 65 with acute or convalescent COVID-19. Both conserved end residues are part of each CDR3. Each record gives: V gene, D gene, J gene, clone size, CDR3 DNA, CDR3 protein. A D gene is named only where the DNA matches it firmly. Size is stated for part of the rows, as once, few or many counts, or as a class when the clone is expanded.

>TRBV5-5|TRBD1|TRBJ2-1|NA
TGTGCCAGCAGCAAAAGGACAGGGACCGATGAGCAGTTCTTC
CASSKRTGTDEQFF
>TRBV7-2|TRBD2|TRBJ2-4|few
TGTGCCAGCAGCCAAGGCGGGACTAGCGGGAGGGACATTCAGTACTTC
CASSQGGTSGRDIQYF
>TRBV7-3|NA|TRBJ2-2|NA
TGTGCCAGCAGCTCGGGAGACTGGGCCGGGGAGCTGTTTTTT
CASSSGDWAGELFF
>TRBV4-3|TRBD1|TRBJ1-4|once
TGCGCCAGCAGCCAAATGGGAGGGACAGGGATCGGTGAAAAACTGTTTTTT
CASSQMGGTGIGEKLFF
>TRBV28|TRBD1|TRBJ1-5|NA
TGTGCCAGCAGGGGGGCCCCGGGACAGGGAAGCAATCAGCCCCAGCATTTT
CASRGAPGQGSNQPQHF
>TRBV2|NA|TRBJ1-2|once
TGTGCCAGCACCGGACAGTCAAACTATGGCTACACCTTC
CASTGQSNYGYTF
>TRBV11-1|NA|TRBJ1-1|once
TGTGCCAGCAGCTTTAGTGAAGGGAGGACTGAAGCTTTCTTT
CASSFSEGRTEAFF
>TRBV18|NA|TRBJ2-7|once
TGTGCCAGCTCACCGGGAGACTACGAGCAGTACTTC
CASSPGDYEQYF
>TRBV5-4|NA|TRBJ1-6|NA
TGTGCCAGCAGCTTGGGAGGGGGTCGTAATTCACCCCTCCACTTT
CASSLGGGRNSPLHF
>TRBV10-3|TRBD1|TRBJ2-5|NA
TGTGCCATCAGTGAGGGCGACAGGGATGTGGAGACCCAGTACTTC
CAISEGDRDVETQYF
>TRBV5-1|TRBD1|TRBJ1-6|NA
TGCGCCAGCAGCTCAGACAGGGGCGATTCACCCCTCCACTTT
CASSSDRGDSPLHF
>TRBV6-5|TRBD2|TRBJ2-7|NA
TGTGCCAGCAGCCCCAACGGGGGGGCGTCCCACGAGCAGTACTTC
CASSPNGGASHEQYF
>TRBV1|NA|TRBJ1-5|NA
TGCACCAGCCCCCGGGGGGCAAGCAATCAGCCCCAGCATTTT
CTSPRGASNQPQHF
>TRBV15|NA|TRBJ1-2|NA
TGTGCCACCAGCAGAGACGGGGTTTCATGGGGCTACACCTTC
CATSRDGVSWGYTF
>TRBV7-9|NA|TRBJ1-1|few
TGTGCCAGCAGCTTGGACACCATACTGAACACTGAAGCTTTCTTT
CASSLDTILNTEAFF
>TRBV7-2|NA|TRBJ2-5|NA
TGTGCCAGCAGCTCCGGACAGACTCTAGAGGAGACCCAGTACTTC
CASSSGQTLEETQYF
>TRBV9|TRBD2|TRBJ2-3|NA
TGTGCCAGCAGCGTAGCCGGGGGGTTTGCAGATACGCAGTATTTT
CASSVAGGFADTQYF
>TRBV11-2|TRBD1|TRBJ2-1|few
TGTGCCAGCAGCTCCCAGATCCAGCGTCGGGACAGGGGGCGCCATGAGCAGTTCTTC
CASSSQIQRRDRGRHEQFF
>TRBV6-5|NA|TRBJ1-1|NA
TGTGCCAGCAGAGGCGGGGGGCCACGAGGGACTGAAGCTTTCTTT
CASRGGGPRGTEAFF
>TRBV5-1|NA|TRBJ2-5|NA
TGCGCCAGCAGCCCGGTGACCGGGTTTGGAGAGACCCAGTACTTC
CASSPVTGFGETQYF
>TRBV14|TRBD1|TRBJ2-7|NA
TGTGCCAGCAGCTACCAGACAGGGAGCGAGCAGTACTTC
CASSYQTGSEQYF
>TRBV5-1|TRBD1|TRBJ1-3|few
TGCGCCACCCAGGGGGCGTCGGGAAACACCATATATTTT
CATQGASGNTIYF
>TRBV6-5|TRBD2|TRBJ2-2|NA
TGTGCCAGCACCGCGGGGGGTTCGGACACCGGGGAGCTGTTTTTT
CASTAGGSDTGELFF
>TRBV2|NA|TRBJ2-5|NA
TGTGCCAGCAGTGTACTGCAAGAGACCCAGTACTTC
CASSVLQETQYF
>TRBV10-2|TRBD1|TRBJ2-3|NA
TGCGCCAGCAGTCTAACCTCGATAGGACAGGGAGTAGATACGCAGTATTTT
CASSLTSIGQGVDTQYF
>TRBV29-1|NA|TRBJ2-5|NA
TGCAGCGTTGGGAGTTGGAACGGCGGAGGGGAGACCCAGTACTTC
CSVGSWNGGGETQYF
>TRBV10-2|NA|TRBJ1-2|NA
TGCGCCAGCAGTGAGTCGCGCCAGGGACTCGGCTACACCTTC
CASSESRQGLGYTF
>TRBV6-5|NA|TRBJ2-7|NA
TGTGCCAGCAGTCAAACACAGGGTCGAGACGAGCAGTACTTC
CASSQTQGRDEQYF
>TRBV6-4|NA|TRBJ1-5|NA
TGTGCCAGCAGTGAGGGGGGGGGCAATCAGCCCCAGCATTTT
CASSEGGGNQPQHF
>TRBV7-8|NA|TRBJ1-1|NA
TGTGCCAGCACTTCTGGGGGCGACACTGAAGCTTTCTTT
CASTSGGDTEAFF
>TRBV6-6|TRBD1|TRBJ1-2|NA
TGTGCCAGCAGGGGATTGACAGGGCAGTCTAGCGGCTACACCTTC
CASRGLTGQSSGYTF
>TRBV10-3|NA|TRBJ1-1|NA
TGTGCCATCAGTGAAAGGGGGAACACTGAAGCTTTCTTT
CAISERGNTEAFF
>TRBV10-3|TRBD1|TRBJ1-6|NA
TGTGCCATCAGTGAGGGGACAGGGGGAAGTTCACCCCTCCACTTT
CAISEGTGGSSPLHF
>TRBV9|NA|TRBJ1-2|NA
TGTGCCAGCAGGTCCTCCCTTGGTTGGGCACGTGCAGGTTATGGCTACACCTTC
CASRSSLGWARAGYGYTF
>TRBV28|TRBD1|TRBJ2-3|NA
TGTGCCAGCAGGACTCAGGGCAGGGGGAAGGAGCAGTATTTT
CASRTQGRGKEQYF
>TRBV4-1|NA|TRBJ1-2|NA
TGCGCCAGCAGCCGCATAAGTCAGAACTATGGCTACACCTTC
CASSRISQNYGYTF
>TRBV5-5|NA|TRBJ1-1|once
TGTGCCAGCAGCCACGCCGACAGACCAGAAGCTTTCTTT
CASSHADRPEAFF
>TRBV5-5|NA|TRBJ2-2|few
TGTGCCAGCAGTCGCGGGACAGTGAACACCGGGGAGCTGTTTTTT
CASSRGTVNTGELFF
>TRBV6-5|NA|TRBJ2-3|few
TGTGCCAGCGGGGGGGCCACAGATACGCAGTATTTT
CASGGATDTQYF
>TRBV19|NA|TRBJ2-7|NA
TGTGCCAGTAGTAGAAACATTTACGAGCAGTACTTC
CASSRNIYEQYF